This TCR beta chain was identified during a study of blood T cell repertoires in COVID-19. Study overall: Sites across the United States, Italy and Spain contributed samples from acute and convalescent COVID-19. Sample material is recorded as cDNA or gDNA derived from T cells, B-cell-depleted T cells, or PBMCs.

Seattle patients were enrolled during active infection and followed longitudinally. In the source study's methods: Nucleated cell counts were estimated from reference gene primer amplification. Assay used: immunoSEQ multiplex PCR; TCRdb lists only in-frame clones, some missing. V, J and clone size are taken as reported in that table, and D and trimming were inferred from the DNA itself. The sample records 95,000 to 150,000 clones, roughly four fifths being singletons. This receptor was obtained from a man aged 25 to 40 with COVID-19, enrolled during active disease. Specimen: peripheral blood.

CDR3 in DNA: TGTGCCTCCGAGGACGGGAGCTCTGGAAACACCATATATTTT. Translation: CASEDGSSGNTIYF. The gene calls are TRBV6-5 and TRBJ1-3; D ambiguous. Germline CDR1 MNHEY, CDR2 SVGAGI. This CDR3 is built from 14 residues. The ends were cut back, 11 bases at V and 0 bases at J, with 14 bases in the middle.